These 7 T cell receptor beta chains share one sample of origin, sequenced in a study of CD8 T cells in Susac syndrome. With random hexamers, roughly 0.45 to 1 ug RNA was reverse transcribed. A single record per CDR3 protein comes from TCRdb applying MiXCR to the immunoSEQ multiplex PCR reads. The sample includes about 280,000 distinct CDR3 sequences, around 84% of them seen just once. The sequencing sample was made of CD8+ T cells from PBMCs. The receptors shown here come from a human donor with multiple sclerosis.

This chain links TRBV3-1 with TRBJ2-7; 12 bases align to TRBD2. The CDR3 extends over 16 amino acids. V lost 4 bases and J lost 0; bases outside the gene matches: 4. Per the germline V gene, CDR1 is LGHDT and CDR2 is YNNKEL (reference sequence). The CDR3 spells CASSPGTSGYSYEQYF. CDR3 coding DNA: TGTGCCAGCAGCCCCGGGACTAGCGGGTACTCCTACGAGCAGTACTTC.

The rearrangement uses TRBV20-1 and TRBJ1-3; 10 nucleotides align to TRBD1. V gave up 5 bases and J gave up 3 bases; unmatched junction bases: 10. Germline values: CDR1 DFQATT, CDR2 SNEGSKA (reference sequence). The CDR3 runs 16 residues. The CDR3: CSAGGPTGGNGNTIYF. The CDR3 DNA follows: TGCAGTGCTGGGGGTCCGACAGGGGGCAATGGAAACACCATATATTTT.

The genes are TRBV13 and TRBJ1-1; TRBD1 matches at 9 bases. V lost 5 bases and J lost 0; bases outside the gene matches: 4. Germline CDR1 PRHDT, CDR2 FYEKMQ (reference sequence). The CDR3 length is 15 residues. The CDR3 spells CASSLTGGMNTEAFF. The CDR3 nucleotides read TGTGCCAGCAGCCTGACAGGGGGTATGAACACTGAAGCTTTCTTT.

This clonotype has just one count. The chain joins TRBV20-1 to TRBJ2-1, with a tentative D call TRBD1 (6 bases). The germline V gene encodes CDR1 DFQATT and CDR2 SNEGSKA (reference sequence). V dropped 1 base and J dropped 4 bases, with 11 bases sitting between them. There are 14 residues in the CDR3. CDR3 bases: TGCAGTGCTAGAGGCCCGGGACAATACAATGAGCAGTTCTTC. It specifies CSARGPGQYNEQFF.

The chain carries TRBV5-5 and TRBJ1-1; 9 bases are shared with TRBD1. The trim removed 4 bases at V and 0 bases at J, leaving 16 bases unmatched. The CDR3 loop spans 19 amino acids. The germline V gene has CDR1 SGHKS and CDR2 YYEKEE (reference sequence). CDR3 region: CASSPWPDRGRRMNTEAFF. The CDR3 nucleotides read TGTGCCAGCAGCCCCTGGCCGGACAGGGGAAGAAGGATGAACACTGAAGCTTTCTTT.

The CDR3 sequence: CSVGGQGGNEQFF. The CDR3 nucleotides are TGCAGCGTCGGGGGACAGGGGGGGAATGAGCAGTTCTTC. The chain employs TRBV29-1 and TRBJ2-1, with 11 positions matching TRBD1. Germline V lookup: CDR1 SQVTM, CDR2 ANQGSEA. CDR3 length: 13 residues. V lost 6 bases and J lost 7; bases outside the gene matches: 5.

This clonotype has only a few counts. The J gene is TRBJ2-1, the V gene TRBV27; tentatively, D is TRBD2 (6 bases). The V and J ends lost 6 bases and 10 bases respectively, with 16 bases between them. This CDR3 is built from 13 residues. The germline V gene has CDR1 MNHEY and CDR2 SMNVEV (reference sequence). CDR3 sequence: CASRGLADGEQFF. The CDR3 nucleotides read TGTGCCAGCAGGGGACTGGCCGACGGGGAGCAGTTCTTC.